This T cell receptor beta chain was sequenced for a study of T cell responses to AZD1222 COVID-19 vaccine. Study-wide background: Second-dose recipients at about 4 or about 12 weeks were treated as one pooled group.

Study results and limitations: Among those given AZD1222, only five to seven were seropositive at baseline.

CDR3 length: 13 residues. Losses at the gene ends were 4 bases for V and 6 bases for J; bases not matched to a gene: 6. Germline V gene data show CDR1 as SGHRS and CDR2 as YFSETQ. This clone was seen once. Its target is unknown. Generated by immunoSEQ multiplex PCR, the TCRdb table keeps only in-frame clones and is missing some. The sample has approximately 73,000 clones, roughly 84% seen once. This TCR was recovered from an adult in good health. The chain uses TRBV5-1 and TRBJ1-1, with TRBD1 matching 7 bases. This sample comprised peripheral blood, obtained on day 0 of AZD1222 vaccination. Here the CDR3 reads CASSVGQVPEAFF. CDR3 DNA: TGCGCCAGCAGCGTAGGACAGGTCCCTGAAGCTTTCTTT.